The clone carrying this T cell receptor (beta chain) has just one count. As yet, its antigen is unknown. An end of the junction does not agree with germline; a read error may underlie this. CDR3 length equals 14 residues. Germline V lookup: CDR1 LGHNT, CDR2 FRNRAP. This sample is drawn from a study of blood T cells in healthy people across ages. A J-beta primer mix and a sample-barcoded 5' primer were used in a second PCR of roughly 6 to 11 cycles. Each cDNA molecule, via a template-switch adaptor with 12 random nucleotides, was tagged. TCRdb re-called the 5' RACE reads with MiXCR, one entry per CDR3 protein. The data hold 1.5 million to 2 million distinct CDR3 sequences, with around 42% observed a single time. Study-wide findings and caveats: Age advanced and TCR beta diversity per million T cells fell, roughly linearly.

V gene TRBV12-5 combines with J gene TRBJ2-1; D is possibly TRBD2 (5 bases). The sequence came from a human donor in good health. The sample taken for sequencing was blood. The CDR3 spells CTSGPRTDLNEQFF. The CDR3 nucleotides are TGTACTAGTGGGCCTCGGACGGACCTGAATGAGCAGTTCTTC.